This T cell receptor beta chain was captured in a study of neurological immune-mediated disorders. Broader study findings: In HTLV-1-associated myelopathy, TCR clonal expansion was greatest, and in multiple sclerosis it was least, below healthy controls. CDR3 amino acid sequences found in expanded clones were never shared across subjects, suggesting private repertoires in all groups.

Time point indicated: longitudinal time-point 2. Unsorted libraries were prepared from 2 million PBMCs that had been stored at -80 C. Synthesis of cDNA used 5'RACE (with 10-nucleotide random UMIs). A single record per CDR3 protein comes from TCRdb applying MiXCR to the 5' RACE reads. The sample comprises some 100,000 distinct CDR3 sequences, less than 15% of which are singletons, and approximately 4.5% rests with the top ten. This clonotype was found many times. Its antigen is still unknown. The length of the CDR3 is 15 residues. Germline assignment: CDR1 MNHEY and CDR2 SVGAGI. With 6 bases clipped from V and 1 base from J, the junction kept 0 bases outside the gene matches.

The rearrangement links TRBV6-5 to TRBJ2-1, with 13 bases aligning to TRBD2. The sequenced sample was PBMCs. This sequence originates from a female donor with HTLV-1-associated myelopathy (HAM/TSP). The CDR3 nucleotides read TGTGCCAGCAGGGGACTAGCGGGGTCCTACAATGAGCAGTTCTTC. The encoded protein is CASRGLAGSYNEQFF.